The 22 T cell receptor beta chains below were found in one sample sequenced in a study of blood T cell repertoires in COVID-19. Measured with immunoSEQ multiplex PCR; TCRdb has only the in-frame clones, and not every one. The table lists about 240,000 clones, around 88% of them singletons. Input material: PBMCs or T cells enriched from blood (not recorded which). All receptors come from a woman aged 25 to 39 who had recovered from COVID-19.

The V call is TRBV11-2, the J call TRBJ1-2; D unresolved. This CDR3 contains 13 residues. CDR1 is SGHAT, CDR2 FQNNGV, per germline. V was cut by 5 bases and J by 3 bases, with 10 bases left in between. CDR3 in DNA: TGTGCCAGCAGCGGAGAGGGATACTATGGCTACACCTTC. It codes for CASSGEGYYGYTF.

This clone has a handful of counts. The J gene is TRBJ1-5, the V gene TRBV19; 10 bases line up with TRBD1. The CDR3 runs to 16 residues. The germline CDR1 and CDR2 sequences are LNHDA and SQIVND (reference sequence). With 7 bases clipped from V and 4 bases from J, the junction kept 10 bases outside the gene matches. The CDR3 here is CASTRRMDRGNQPQHF. CDR3 nucleotides: TGTGCCAGTACCCGCCGAATGGACAGGGGGAATCAGCCCCAGCATTTT.

The rearrangement links TRBV30 to TRBJ2-7; maybe TRBD1 (6 bases). Germline CDR1 is GTSNPN and CDR2 is SVGIG (reference sequence). This CDR3 spans 16 amino acids. Trimming pared 3 bases from V and 2 bases from J, leaving 20 bases between. The CDR3 nucleotides are TGTGCCTGGAGCGTGAACAGGGATATGAGTGCCTACGAGCAGTACTTC. Translating it yields CAWSVNRDMSAYEQYF.

The chain is built from TRBV5-1 and TRBJ1-3; the D is unclear. The V end lost 0 bases, the J end lost 4 bases, and 5 bases lay between the germline ends. The CDR3 has 13 amino acids. CDR1 is SGHRS, CDR2 YFSETQ, per germline. The CDR3 DNA reads as TGCGCCAGCAGCTTGGACAGAGGAAACACCATATATTTT. It translates to CASSLDRGNTIYF. Supplemented by reference TRBV5-1 and TRBJ1-3, the full variable domain reads KAGVTQTPRYLIKTRGQQVTLSCSPISGHRSVSWYQQTPGQGLQFLFEYFSETQRNKGNFPGRFSGRQFSNSRSEMNVSTLELGDSALYLCASSLDRGNTIYFGEGSWLTVV.

The chain has TRBV7-8 and TRBJ2-1; D is perhaps TRBD2 (5 bases). This CDR3 has 14 residues. Trimming stripped 5 bases from V and 4 bases from J, with 12 bases between. CDR1 and CDR2 from the germline V gene are SGHVS and FQNEAQ. The CDR3 protein is CASSLRETYNEQFF. Here the CDR3 DNA reads TGTGCCAGCAGCCTACGGGAAACTTACAATGAGCAGTTCTTC. Full variable domain (missing parts from reference TRBV7-8 and TRBJ2-1): GAGVSQSPRYKVAKRGQDVALRCDPISGHVSLFWYQQALGQGPEFLTYFQNEAQLDKSGLPSDRFFAERPEGSVSTLKIQRTQQEDSAVYLCASSLRETYNEQFFGPGTRLTVL.

This clone was recorded once. V usage is TRBV9 and J usage is TRBJ1-5; D unclear. Germline V CDR1 and CDR2: SGDLS, YYNGEE. This CDR3 has 14 residues. The germline V and J ends were trimmed by 0 bases and 4 bases, with 8 bases remaining between them. The CDR3 DNA sequence: TGTGCCAGCAGCGTAGATGCAGGTAATCAGCCCCAGCATTTT. Its translation: CASSVDAGNQPQHF.

The chain couples TRBV29-1 to TRBJ2-2, with 11 bases lining up with TRBD1. V shed 6 bases, J shed 6 bases, and the junction held 9 bases outside the gene matches. Germline CDR1 is SQVTM and CDR2 is ANQGSEA. This CDR3 has 15 amino acids. CDR3 protein: CSVAEAGQGAGELFF. DNA of the CDR3: TGCAGCGTCGCCGAAGCGGGACAGGGGGCCGGGGAGCTGTTTTTT.

V usage is TRBV28 and J usage is TRBJ1-1, with D possibly being TRBD1 (5 bases). This CDR3 has 15 residues. CDR1 MDHEN and CDR2 SYDVKM come from the germline V gene. V was pared by 5 bases and J by 3 bases, with 16 bases between. CDR3 DNA: TGTGCCAGCAGTCCGGACATATCGCCCGACACTGAAGCTTTCTTT. Amino acids: CASSPDISPDTEAFF.

The J gene is TRBJ1-1, the V gene TRBV5-4; the match to TRBD1 covers 12 bases. CDR1 is SGHNT, CDR2 YYREEE, per germline (reference sequence). This CDR3 comprises 15 residues. V lost 0 bases and J lost 7; bases outside the gene matches: 4. The CDR3 spells CASSLEGQGAVEAFF. The CDR3 DNA follows: TGTGCCAGCAGCTTGGAGGGACAGGGGGCTGTTGAAGCTTTCTTT.

The V and J genes are TRBV4-1 and TRBJ2-1; D may be TRBD2 (6 bases). Per germline, CDR1 MGHRA and CDR2 YSYEKL. This CDR3 is built from 18 residues. Deletions cut 2 bases from V and 7 bases from J, with 24 bases between. CDR3 bases: TGCGCCAGCAGCCAAAAGGGCGTTCCGGGACTCCGAAAGAATGAGCAGTTCTTC. It translates to CASSQKGVPGLRKNEQFF.

This clone showed up just once. CDR3 amino acids: CASSLGQVRHYGYTF. CDR3 nucleotides: TGTGCCAGCAGTTTAGGGCAGGTCCGGCACTATGGCTACACCTTC. The chain recombines TRBV28 with TRBJ1-2; D call uncertain. CDR3 length: 15 amino acids. V lost 2 bases and J lost 3, with 13 bases in between. Germline CDR1 is MDHEN and CDR2 is SYDVKM.

A single count supports this clone. The chain combines TRBV9 with TRBJ2-1; D might be TRBD2 (6 bases). This CDR3 is 15 amino acids long. V was trimmed by 3 bases and J by 8 bases, leaving 18 bases between them. Per germline, CDR1 SGDLS and CDR2 YYNGEE. The CDR3, as DNA: TGTGCCAGCAGCGCCTCTCACGGGAGAGGCTATGAGCAGTTCTTC. It is translated as CASSASHGRGYEQFF. Variable domain in full (rest from reference TRBV9 and TRBJ2-1): DSGVTQTPKHLITATGQRVTLRCSPRSGDLSVYWYQQSLDQGLQFLIQYYNGEERAKGNILERFSAQQFPDLHSELNLSSLELGDSALYFCASSASHGRGYEQFFGPGTRLTVL.

The rearrangement uses TRBV28 and TRBJ1-3; D may be TRBD1 (6 bases). Trimming stripped 9 bases from V and 8 bases from J, with 11 bases between. Germline V gene sequence: CDR1 MDHEN, CDR2 SYDVKM. CDR3 length: 11 residues. CDR3 nucleotide sequence: TGTGCCAGTTCTGACAGGTACACCATATATTTT. Protein sequence: CASSDRYTIYF.

This CDR3 reads CARSFGTGGRDEKLFF. The CDR3 DNA reads TGTGCCAGAAGCTTCGGGACAGGGGGGAGGGATGAAAAACTGTTTTTT. The chain uses TRBV5-3 and TRBJ1-4, with 11 nucleotides matching TRBD1. TRBV5-3 is sorted into the ORF group, with uncertain function. The CDR3 totals 16 residues. With 2 bases clipped from V and 6 bases from J, the junction kept 6 bases outside the gene matches.

This chain joins TRBV30 and TRBJ1-2; D gene ambiguous. This CDR3 is 12 amino acids long. V was shortened by 8 bases and J by 3 bases, with 13 bases between the two germline ends. CDR1 and CDR2 from the germline V gene are GTSNPN and SVGIG (reference sequence). DNA for the CDR3: TGTGCCGGTCTCAGAGGAGACTATGGCTACACCTTC. Protein: CAGLRGDYGYTF.

V is TRBV6-5 and J is TRBJ2-1; 11 bases line up with TRBD2. With 2 bases clipped from V and 9 bases from J, the junction kept 9 bases outside the gene matches. The CDR3 spans 16 residues. In germline, CDR1 is MNHEY, CDR2 SVGAGI. This CDR3 reads CASSYLSGRAGVEQFF. CDR3 DNA sequence: TGTGCCAGCAGTTACCTTAGCGGGAGGGCCGGGGTTGAGCAGTTCTTC.

V usage is TRBV9 and J usage is TRBJ1-1; TRBD1 agrees at 8 bases. The germline V gene has CDR1 SGDLS and CDR2 YYNGEE. V lost 3 bases to trimming and J lost 1 base; unmatched junction nucleotides: 5. This CDR3 region has 15 residues. The CDR3 spells CASSESGTGNTEAFF. CDR3 coding DNA: TGTGCCAGCAGCGAATCCGGGACAGGGAACACTGAAGCTTTCTTT.

The chain is built from TRBV6-5 and TRBJ2-5, with D possibly being TRBD1 (6 bases). The V and J ends lost 8 bases and 5 bases respectively, with 12 bases between them. Germline CDR1 reads MNHEY; CDR2 reads SVGAGI. The CDR3 loop spans 12 amino acids. The CDR3 is CASSDSWETQYF. The CDR3, as DNA: TGTGCCAGCTCGGACAGTTGGGAGACCCAGTACTTC.

The V call is TRBV15, the J call TRBJ1-1; D is perhaps TRBD1 (5 bases). Germline V lookup: CDR1 LNHNV, CDR2 YYDKDF (reference sequence). V lost 1 base and J 6 bases, leaving 15 bases between the germline ends. The CDR3 length is 15 residues. The CDR3 sequence is CATSRAWPGIAEAFF. The CDR3 DNA sequence: TGTGCCACCAGCAGAGCGTGGCCAGGGATCGCTGAAGCTTTCTTT.

The chain is built from TRBV4-1 and TRBJ1-2, with TRBD1 matching 7 bases. The CDR3 totals 17 residues. V was pared by 7 bases and J by 2 bases, with 16 bases of the junction left unmatched. Germline V gene sequence: CDR1 MGHRA, CDR2 YSYEKL. The CDR3 sequence: CASTHYWTGKKNYGYTF. CDR3 coding DNA: TGCGCCAGCACCCACTACTGGACAGGAAAAAAGAACTATGGCTACACCTTC.

This chain uses TRBV5-1 with TRBJ2-1, with 9 bases aligning to TRBD1. In germline, CDR1 is SGHRS, CDR2 YFSETQ. V shed 4 bases, J shed 12 bases, and the junction held 14 bases outside the gene matches. The CDR3 sequence is 15 residues long. The CDR3 protein is CASSAGTGSLIVQFF. Written as DNA, the CDR3 is TGCGCCAGCAGCGCCGGGACAGGGAGCCTCATTGTGCAGTTCTTC.

This chain joins TRBV13 and TRBJ1-2; perhaps TRBD1 as D (6 bases). This CDR3 comprises 16 residues. Germline V CDR1 and CDR2: PRHDT, FYEKMQ (reference sequence). V was cut by 2 bases and J by 8 bases, with 21 bases left in between. This CDR3 is CASSLYSNTGLGGYTF. In nucleotides, the CDR3 is TGTGCCAGCAGCTTATACTCCAACACAGGGCTAGGAGGCTACACCTTC.